The 24 T cell receptor beta chains given below trace back to one sample, sequenced in a study of blood T cells in healthy people across ages. The use of a sample-barcoded 5' primer and a J-beta primer mix characterized a second PCR of about 7 to 12 cycles. TCRdb called the 5' RACE reads again in MiXCR, with one record for every CDR3 protein. The sample has 1.5 million or so distinct CDR3 sequences; about 45% are singletons. The sequenced sample consisted of blood. These receptors originate from a young woman in good health.

This clonotype was seen a handful of times. The V and J genes are TRBV7-2 and TRBJ2-3; no firm D call. Deletions cut 1 base from V and 1 base from J, with 12 bases between. CDR1 SGHTA and CDR2 FQGNSA come from the germline V gene. This CDR3 is built from 16 residues. The CDR3 is CASSLGVKPGTDTQYF. Here the CDR3 DNA reads TGTGCCAGCAGCTTAGGGGTAAAGCCGGGCACAGATACGCAGTATTTT.

A word on this clonotype: Likely a read error: the CDR3 ends without its conserved phenylalanine or tryptophan. The chain couples TRBV12-3 or TRBV12-4 to TRBJ2-3; D is undetermined. The CDR3 spans 12 residues. Between the trimmed V and J ends, which lost 5 bases and 4 bases, there was a span of 7 bases. The CDR3 reads CASSASADTQYS. The CDR3 DNA is TGTGCCAGCAGTGCCTCGGCAGATACGCAGTATTCT.

The chain is built from TRBV4-1 and TRBJ2-7, with 9 bases aligning to TRBD1. CDR1 MGHRA and CDR2 YSYEKL come from the germline V gene. Unmatched junction bases numbered 3, after V lost 3 bases and J lost 3 bases. The CDR3 sequence is 14 residues long. The CDR3 here is CASSHRTGVYEQYF. Written as DNA, the CDR3 is TGCGCCAGCAGCCACAGGACAGGGGTCTACGAGCAGTACTTC.

The chain uses TRBV11-1 and TRBJ2-5; D may be TRBD2 (5 bases). The length of the CDR3 is 14 residues. CDR1 SGHAT and CDR2 FQDESV come from the germline V gene (reference sequence). Trimming cost V 6 bases and J 11 bases, with 22 bases left between them. The CDR3 region is CASRTAGGRYGQYF. For the CDR3, the DNA is TGTGCCAGCAGAACCGCCGGAGGACGGTACGGGCAGTACTTC. Filled out from reference TRBV11-1 and TRBJ2-5, the complete variable domain reads EAEVAQSPRYKITEKSQAVAFWCDPISGHATLYWYRQILGQGPELLVQFQDESVVDDSQLPKDRFSAERLKGVDSTLKIQPAELGDSAMYLCASRTAGGRYGQYFGPGTRLLVL.

V gene TRBV5-1 combines with J gene TRBJ2-1, with 7 bases matching TRBD2. V lost 2 bases to trimming and J lost 2 bases; unmatched junction nucleotides: 13. This CDR3 has 18 amino acids. Per germline, CDR1 SGHRS and CDR2 YFSETQ. The CDR3 coding sequence is TGCGCCAGCAGCTTTGGCCTAGCGGACAACCTAGCCTACAATGAGCAGTTCTTC. Its translation: CASSFGLADNLAYNEQFF. Complete variable domain (other parts from reference TRBV5-1 and TRBJ2-1): KAGVTQTPRYLIKTRGQQVTLSCSPISGHRSVSWYQQTPGQGLQFLFEYFSETQRNKGNFPGRFSGRQFSNSRSEMNVSTLELGDSALYLCASSFGLADNLAYNEQFFGPGTRLTVL.

This clonotype has a handful of counts. The rearrangement joins TRBV12-3 or TRBV12-4 to TRBJ2-7; TRBD1 agrees at 9 bases. Trimming at V came to 2 bases and at J to 3 bases, leaving 5 bases not matched to a gene. The CDR3 sequence is 15 residues long. CDR3 sequence reads: CASSLTGGEIYEQYF. The CDR3, as DNA: TGTGCCAGCAGTTTAACAGGGGGCGAGATCTACGAGCAGTACTTC.

The chain joins TRBV7-3 to TRBJ1-2; weak D call: TRBD1 (5 bases). This CDR3 is 15 amino acids long. Per the germline V gene, CDR1 is SGHTA and CDR2 is FQGTGA. With 5 bases removed from V and 6 bases from J, the gap between germline ends came to 19 bases. CDR3 protein: CASSPEPKGVHGYTF. Here the CDR3 DNA reads TGTGCCAGCAGCCCAGAGCCAAAAGGGGTCCATGGCTACACCTTC. Supplemented by reference TRBV7-3 and TRBJ1-2, the full variable domain reads GAGVSQTPSNKVTEKGKYVELRCDPISGHTALYWYRQSLGQGPEFLIYFQGTGAADDSGLPNDRFFAVRPEGSVSTLKIQRTERGDSAVYLCASSPEPKGVHGYTFGSGTRLTVV.

This chain connects TRBV5-6 to TRBJ2-3, with TRBD2 matching 7 bases. Germline assignment: CDR1 SGHDT and CDR2 YYEEEE. V shed 0 bases and J 4 bases; nucleotides not matched to a gene: 5. The CDR3 spans 15 residues. CDR3 in DNA: TGTGCCAGCAGCTTGGTGGGAGGGCCCGCAGATACGCAGTATTTT. Encoded protein: CASSLVGGPADTQYF.

This clonotype was seen a single time. This chain links TRBV6-5 with TRBJ2-3; TRBD2 aligns across 7 bases. CDR3 length equals 15 residues. V shed 2 bases and J 5 bases; nucleotides not matched to a gene: 7. Per germline, CDR1 MNHEY and CDR2 SVGAGI. For the CDR3, the DNA is TGTGCCAGCAGTTACCTTGTGGGAGGGATAGATACGCAGTATTTT. This encodes CASSYLVGGIDTQYF.

This clonotype was counted a few times. The chain carries TRBV29-1 and TRBJ2-1; TRBD1 might be the D (6 bases). The ends were cut back, 2 bases at V and 7 bases at J, with 18 bases in the middle. The CDR3 length is 15 residues. Germline CDR1 SQVTM, CDR2 ANQGSEA. CDR3 in DNA: TGCAGCGTTGAATTCCCCAGGGGAGTAGGGAATGAGCAGTTCTTC. It specifies CSVEFPRGVGNEQFF.

The CDR3 protein is CASSLQLGELFF. The CDR3, as DNA: TGTGCCAGCAGTCTTCAGCTTGGGGAGCTGTTTTTT. The rearrangement links TRBV6-5 to TRBJ2-2; D remains ambiguous. Trimming took off 5 bases at V and 8 bases at J, with 9 bases between the two ends. CDR3 size: 12 residues. CDR1 is MNHEY and CDR2 is SVGAGI in the germline V gene.

The CDR3 is CASSRDLAPPYNEQFF. The CDR3 DNA reads as TGCGCCAGCAGCCGAGACCTAGCGCCCCCCTACAATGAGCAGTTCTTC. The chain carries TRBV4-3 and TRBJ2-1; possible D gene TRBD2, 6 bases. Germline V CDR1 and CDR2: LGHNA, YSLEER. The CDR3 covers 16 residues. Trimming stripped 4 bases from V and 2 bases from J, with 15 bases between.

A word on this clonotype: An end of the junction differs from the germline gene, which may be a read error. The chain employs TRBV28 and TRBJ2-1; tentative D call: TRBD2 (6 bases). The germline CDR1 and CDR2 sequences are MDHEN and SYDVKM. This CDR3 is 14 amino acids long. The CDR3 loop is CANSLQTGGNEQFF. In DNA, the CDR3 is TGTGCCAACAGTTTACAAACAGGAGGGAATGAGCAGTTCTTC.

This clonotype showed up just a few times. V gene TRBV6-6 combines with J gene TRBJ2-7; a possible D gene is TRBD1 (6 bases). The germline V and J ends were trimmed by 5 bases and 3 bases, with 14 bases remaining between them. Germline loops: CDR1 MNHNY, CDR2 SVGAGI (reference sequence). The CDR3 has 14 residues. The CDR3, as DNA: TGTGCCAGCAGTCCCCGGGACACCTACTACGAGCAGTACTTC. This translates into CASSPRDTYYEQYF.

The chain joins TRBV5-6 to TRBJ2-1; 8 bases fit TRBD1. CDR3 length: 16 amino acids. Trimming removed 3 bases from V and 10 bases from J; junction bases left unmatched: 15. CDR1 SGHDT and CDR2 YYEEEE come from the germline V gene. The CDR3 here is CASSYYIGQGAYEQFF. The CDR3 DNA sequence: TGTGCCAGCAGCTACTACATCGGACAGGGCGCCTACGAGCAGTTCTTC.

In nucleotides, the CDR3 is TGTGCCAGCAGCCGCCCAGGGACAGTCTACGAGCAGTACTTC. Its translation: CASSRPGTVYEQYF. The J gene is TRBJ2-4, the V gene TRBV7-2; TRBD1 aligns across 7 bases. The J call is doubtful: the DNA matches TRBJ2-7 better. This CDR3 contains 14 residues. The germline gives CDR1 SGHTA, CDR2 FQGNSA.

This clonotype has only a few counts. This CDR3 is CASRHRGSSYEQYF. CDR3 DNA: TGTGCCAGCAGACACAGGGGAAGTTCCTACGAGCAGTACTTC. The chain employs TRBV6-5 and TRBJ2-7; 7 bases align to TRBD1. The V and J ends lost 6 bases and 1 base, in that order; junction bases with no gene match: 6. The length of the CDR3 is 14 residues. The germline gives CDR1 MNHEY, CDR2 SVGAGI.

This clonotype has just a few counts. The genes are TRBV29-1 and TRBJ2-5, with 9 nucleotides matching TRBD1. The CDR3 consists of 15 residues. Trimming at V came to 3 bases and at J to 5 bases, leaving 10 bases not matched to a gene. CDR1 is SQVTM, CDR2 ANQGSEA, per germline. CDR3 sequence: CSVDGTGLYWETQYF. The CDR3 DNA sequence: TGCAGCGTTGATGGGACAGGGTTATACTGGGAGACCCAGTACTTC. Filled out from reference TRBV29-1 and TRBJ2-5, the complete variable domain reads SAVISQKPSRDICQRGTSLTIQCQVDSQVTMMFWYRQQPGQSLTLIATANQGSEATYESGFVIDKFPISRPNLTFSTLTVSNMSPEDSSIYLCSVDGTGLYWETQYFGPGTRLLVL.

This clonotype showed up just a few times. The J gene is TRBJ1-1, the V gene TRBV20-1; D might be TRBD1 (5 bases). Per germline, CDR1 DFQATT and CDR2 SNEGSKA (reference sequence). V lost 5 bases and J 4 bases, leaving 11 bases between the germline ends. This CDR3 has 12 amino acids. The DNA of the CDR3 is TGCAGTGCTGCTAGACAGATCACTGAAGCTTTCTTT. It is translated as CSAARQITEAFF.

As regards this clonotype: A much larger clone is a single base away; this may be a read error. The V call is TRBV7-2, the J call TRBJ2-5; 7 nucleotides align to TRBD2. Looked up from germline, CDR1 is SGHTA and CDR2 is FQGNSA. This CDR3 has 13 amino acids. V was clipped by 7 bases and J by 11 bases; unmatched bases: 13. The CDR3 sequence: CASTPRSGNAQYF. DNA for the CDR3: TGTGCCAGCACCCCCAGGAGCGGGAACGCGCAGTACTTC.

This chain uses TRBV27 with TRBJ2-7; no clear D. The V end lost 0 bases, the J end lost 2 bases, and 14 bases lay between the germline ends. CDR3 length: 16 residues. In germline, CDR1 is MNHEY, CDR2 SMNVEV (reference sequence). CDR3 amino acids: CASSLSPDGLAYEQYF. In DNA form, the CDR3 reads TGTGCCAGCAGTTTATCCCCGGACGGCCTGGCCTACGAGCAGTACTTC.

This clonotype appeared a few times. The V and J genes are TRBV2 and TRBJ1-5, with D hard to call. V was clipped by 8 bases and J by 4 bases, with 6 bases between them. This CDR3 has 11 amino acids. CDR1 is SNHLY, CDR2 FYNNEI, per germline. CDR3 in DNA: TGTGCCAGCGGGATTAATCAGCCCCAGCATTTT. This encodes CASGINQPQHF.

The genes are TRBV7-2 and TRBJ2-5; D is ambiguous. The CDR3 spans 16 residues. Germline V gives CDR1 SGHTA, CDR2 FQGNSA. With 2 bases removed from V and 2 bases from J, the gap between germline ends came to 15 bases. The DNA of the CDR3 is TGTGCCAGCAGCTTACCTGGCTCGACCATTCAAGAGACCCAGTACTTC. It specifies CASSLPGSTIQETQYF.

This sequence joins TRBV11-2 and TRBJ2-5; the D call may be TRBD1 or TRBD2 (5 bases each). The CDR3 consists of 14 residues. Looked up from germline, CDR1 is SGHAT and CDR2 is FQNNGV. V shed 4 bases and J shed 1 base, with 10 bases lying between them. The DNA for the CDR3 is TGTGCCAGCAGCTACCGGGACGGCCAAGAGACCCAGTACTTC. This sequence encodes CASSYRDGQETQYF. Based on the CDR3 plus reference TRBV11-2 and TRBJ2-5, the full variable domain is EAGVAQSPRYKIIEKRQSVAFWCNPISGHATLYWYQQILGQGPKLLIQFQNNGVVDDSQLPKDRFSAERLKGVDSTLKIQPAKLEDSAVYLCASSYRDGQETQYFGPGTRLLVL.